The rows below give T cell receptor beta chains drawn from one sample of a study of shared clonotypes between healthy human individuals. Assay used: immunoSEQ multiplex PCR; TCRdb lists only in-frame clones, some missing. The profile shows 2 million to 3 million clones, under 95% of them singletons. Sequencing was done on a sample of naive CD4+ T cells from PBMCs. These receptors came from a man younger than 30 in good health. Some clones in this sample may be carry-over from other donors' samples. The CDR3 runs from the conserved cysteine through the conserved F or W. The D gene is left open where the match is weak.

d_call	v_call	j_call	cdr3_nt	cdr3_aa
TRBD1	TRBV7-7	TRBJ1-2	TGTGCCAACTTCGACAGGGTGTGCTATGGCTACACCTTC	CANFDRVCYGYTF
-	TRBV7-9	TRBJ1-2	TGTGCCAGCAGCTTACTGCAGGAGGTGAGCTATGGCTACACCTTC	CASSLLQEVSYGYTF
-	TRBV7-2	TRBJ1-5	TGTGCCAGCAGCTCCCTCATCGGGAGCAATCAGCCCCAGCATTTT	CASSSLIGSNQPQHF
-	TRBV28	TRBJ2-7	TGTGCCAGCAGTCCACGGGGGTCCACCGAGCAGTACTTC	CASSPRGSTEQYF
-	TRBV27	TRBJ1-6	TGTGCCAGCGGTTCTCGAAATTCACCCCTCCACTTT	CASGSRNSPLHF
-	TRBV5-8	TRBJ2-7	TGTGCCAGCAGCTTGGTTACAGGGTGGGAGCAGTACTTC	CASSLVTGWEQYF
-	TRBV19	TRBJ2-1	TGTGCCAGTAGTACCCGACGGGGCGAGGGGGTCAATGAGCAGTTCTTC	CASSTRRGEGVNEQFF
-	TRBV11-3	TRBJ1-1	TGTGCCAGCAGCTTGGTTTTTTCGGGTGAAGCTTTCTTT	CASSLVFSGEAFF
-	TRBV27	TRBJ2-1	TGTGCCAGCTCTAGGGATATGGACAGTCCTTACAATGAGCAGTTCTTC	CASSRDMDSPYNEQFF
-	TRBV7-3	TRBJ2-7	TGTGCCAGCAGCTTAAACGGGCTCTCCTACGAGCAGTACTTC	CASSLNGLSYEQYF
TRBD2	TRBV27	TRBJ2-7	TGTGCCAGCAGGTCCCGGGGGGGGCGAGTCTTCGAGCAGTACTTC	CASRSRGGRVFEQYF